This T cell receptor beta chain was sequenced in a study of cytomegalovirus exposure and HLA in healthy donors. Study-level points and caveats: Some public TCRs appeared in many individuals, while most sequences were rare. A list of 150 to 200 TCR beta chains associated with cytomegalovirus was given. Under in vitro conditions, a few CMV-associated chains were confirmed as specific for CMV antigens.

About this clone itself: Antigen specificity is unknown.

Produced via immunoSEQ multiplex PCR; TCRdb's table is partial and in-frame only. The sample consists of fewer than 140,000 clones, approximately 90% of them appearing once. The V gene lost 5 bases and the J gene lost 7 bases, with 17 bases spanning the gap. Germline V gene sequence: CDR1 MDHEN, CDR2 SYDVKM. This CDR3 has 14 residues. The rearrangement joins TRBV28 to TRBJ1-2; D is perhaps TRBD1 (6 bases). The specimen was PBMCs. The clonotype was recovered from a woman under 30 in good health and CMV-seropositive. DNA of the CDR3: TGTGCCAGCAGTCCGGAGACAGGCATTAGTGGCTACACCTTC. It codes for CASSPETGISGYTF.